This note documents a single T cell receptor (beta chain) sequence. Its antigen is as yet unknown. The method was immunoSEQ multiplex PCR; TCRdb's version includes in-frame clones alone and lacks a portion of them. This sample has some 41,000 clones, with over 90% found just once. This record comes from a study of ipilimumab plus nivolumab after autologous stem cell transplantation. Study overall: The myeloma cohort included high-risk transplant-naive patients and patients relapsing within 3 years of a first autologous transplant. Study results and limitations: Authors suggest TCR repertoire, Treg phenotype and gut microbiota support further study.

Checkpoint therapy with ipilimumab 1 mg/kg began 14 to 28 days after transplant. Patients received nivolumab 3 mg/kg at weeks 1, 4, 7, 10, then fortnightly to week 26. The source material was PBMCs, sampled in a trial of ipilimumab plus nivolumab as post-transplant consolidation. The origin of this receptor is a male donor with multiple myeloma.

The CDR3 DNA follows: TGCGCCAGCAGCCAAGACCCTAGCGGGAGCACAGATACGCAGTATTTT. It codes for CASSQDPSGSTDTQYF. The rearrangement uses TRBV4-3 and TRBJ2-3, with 8 bases lining up with TRBD2. The CDR3 is 16 amino acids. Trimming cost V 0 bases and J 0 bases; bases outside gene matches: 2. Germline loops: CDR1 LGHNA, CDR2 YSLEER.